A selection of T cell receptor beta chains follows, all from one sample in a study of preoperative IRX-2 immunotherapy in early breast cancer. Produced via immunoSEQ multiplex PCR; TCRdb's table is partial and in-frame only. The repertoire includes more than 25,000 clones, more than 80% of them detected once, and over 1% sits in the top ten. The sample was lymph node tissue, taken after IRX-2 immunotherapy. The receptors originated from a human donor with breast cancer. Each CDR3 is given with its conserved first and last residue. Fields, in order: V gene, J gene, D gene, clone size, CDR3 protein, CDR3 DNA. A D gene is named only where the DNA matches it firmly. Size tells how often a clone was seen (once, few, many) or the class of an expanded clone, and some rows leave it out.

V gene: TRBV6-8; J gene: TRBJ1-6; D gene: .; clone size: few; CDR3 protein: CAISPEPNSPLHF; CDR3 DNA: TGTGCCATCTCCCCAGAACCTAATTCACCCCTCCACTTT
V gene: TRBV28; J gene: TRBJ2-3; D gene: .; clone size: .; CDR3 protein: CANGGRGSTDTQYF; CDR3 DNA: TGTGCCAATGGTGGACGGGGGTCGACAGATACGCAGTATTTT
V gene: TRBV18; J gene: TRBJ2-1; D gene: TRBD2; clone size: .; CDR3 protein: CASSQGTSSGEQFF; CDR3 DNA: TGTGCCAGCTCACAAGGGACTAGTTCGGGTGAGCAGTTCTTC
V gene: TRBV29-1; J gene: TRBJ2-5; D gene: .; clone size: .; CDR3 protein: CSVVRQVQETQYF; CDR3 DNA: TGCAGCGTTGTGCGACAGGTCCAAGAGACCCAGTACTTC
V gene: TRBV18; J gene: TRBJ1-6; D gene: TRBD1; clone size: .; CDR3 protein: CASSPDGTGNSPLHF; CDR3 DNA: TGTGCCAGCTCACCAGACGGGACAGGGAATTCACCCCTCCACTTT
V gene: TRBV7-6; J gene: TRBJ2-7; D gene: .; clone size: .; CDR3 protein: CASSLQGNTHEQYF; CDR3 DNA: TGTGCCAGCAGCTTACAGGGGAACACCCACGAGCAGTACTTC
V gene: TRBV6-8; J gene: TRBJ1-2; D gene: .; clone size: .; CDR3 protein: CAIKDSDDGYTF; CDR3 DNA: TGTGCCATCAAAGACAGCGACGATGGCTACACCTTC
V gene: TRBV6-8; J gene: TRBJ1-4; D gene: .; clone size: .; CDR3 protein: CASRGEATNEKLFF; CDR3 DNA: TGTGCCAGCAGAGGAGAAGCAACTAATGAAAAACTGTTTTTT
V gene: TRBV5-1; J gene: TRBJ1-2; D gene: .; clone size: .; CDR3 protein: CASSLWQGRANYGYTF; CDR3 DNA: TGCGCCAGCAGCTTGTGGCAGGGGCGAGCTAACTATGGCTACACCTTC
V gene: TRBV10-2; J gene: TRBJ2-7; D gene: .; clone size: .; CDR3 protein: CASSVGTGYEQYF; CDR3 DNA: TGCGCCAGCAGTGTTGGGACGGGCTACGAGCAGTACTTC
V gene: TRBV18; J gene: TRBJ2-7; D gene: .; clone size: .; CDR3 protein: CASSPLPIHEQYF; CDR3 DNA: TGTGCCAGCTCACCCCTTCCTATCCACGAGCAGTACTTC
V gene: TRBV13; J gene: TRBJ1-2; D gene: .; clone size: .; CDR3 protein: CASSVMGGDGYTF; CDR3 DNA: TGTGCCAGCAGCGTTATGGGAGGGGATGGCTACACCTTC
V gene: TRBV9; J gene: TRBJ1-2; D gene: .; clone size: .; CDR3 protein: CASSQGQNYGYTF; CDR3 DNA: TGTGCCAGCAGCCAGGGGCAGAACTATGGCTACACCTTC
V gene: TRBV19; J gene: TRBJ1-5; D gene: .; clone size: .; CDR3 protein: CASSIVGDKASQPQHF; CDR3 DNA: TGTGCCAGTAGTATAGTAGGGGACAAGGCGAGCCAGCCCCAGCATTTT
V gene: TRBV19; J gene: TRBJ2-7; D gene: .; clone size: once; CDR3 protein: CASRAEGSLSSYEQYF; CDR3 DNA: TGTGCCAGTAGAGCGGAGGGCTCACTAAGCTCCTACGAGCAGTACTTC
V gene: TRBV5-1; J gene: TRBJ2-2; D gene: .; clone size: .; CDR3 protein: CASSLQDNTGELFF; CDR3 DNA: TGCGCCAGCAGCTTACAGGATAACACCGGGGAGCTGTTTTTT
V gene: TRBV6-8; J gene: TRBJ2-3; D gene: TRBD2; clone size: .; CDR3 protein: CASSYSRTSGAVDTQYF; CDR3 DNA: TGTGCCAGCAGTTACTCCCGGACTAGCGGGGCGGTAGATACGCAGTATTTT
V gene: TRBV1; J gene: TRBJ1-2; D gene: .; clone size: .; CDR3 protein: CASSQDLTENPNYGYTF; CDR3 DNA: TGCGCCAGCAGCCAAGATCTGACGGAGAATCCTAACTATGGCTACACCTTC
V gene: TRBV19; J gene: TRBJ1-5; D gene: .; clone size: .; CDR3 protein: CASTREGSLGQPQHF; CDR3 DNA: TGTGCCAGTACCCGGGAGGGTAGTTTGGGTCAGCCCCAGCATTTT
V gene: TRBV22-1; J gene: TRBJ1-2; D gene: .; clone size: .; CDR3 protein: CASRPTDRAYGYTF; CDR3 DNA: TGTGCCAGCAGACCTACGGACAGGGCGTATGGCTACACCTTC
V gene: TRBV11-3; J gene: TRBJ1-1; D gene: TRBD1; clone size: .; CDR3 protein: CASSLTPGQGNTEAFF; CDR3 DNA: TGTGCCAGCAGCCTTACTCCGGGACAGGGGAACACTGAAGCTTTCTTT
V gene: TRBV30; J gene: TRBJ1-2; D gene: .; clone size: .; CDR3 protein: CAWSRPYPRGYTF; CDR3 DNA: TGTGCCTGGAGCAGACCCTACCCGAGGGGCTACACCTTC
V gene: TRBV10-3; J gene: TRBJ1-1; D gene: .; clone size: .; CDR3 protein: CAISESLTGGIEAFF; CDR3 DNA: TGTGCCATCAGTGAGTCGTTAACTGGGGGGATTGAAGCTTTCTTT
V gene: TRBV5-1; J gene: TRBJ2-1; D gene: .; clone size: .; CDR3 protein: CASSPWEGASYNEQFF; CDR3 DNA: TGCGCCAGCAGCCCCTGGGAGGGGGCTTCATACAATGAGCAGTTCTTC
V gene: TRBV15; J gene: TRBJ1-1; D gene: .; clone size: .; CDR3 protein: CATSREGRNTEAFF; CDR3 DNA: TGTGCCACCAGCAGAGAAGGTAGGAACACTGAAGCTTTCTTT
V gene: TRBV6-8; J gene: TRBJ1-2; D gene: .; clone size: few; CDR3 protein: CASIGLDYGYTF; CDR3 DNA: TGTGCCAGCATCGGGTTAGACTATGGCTACACCTTC
V gene: TRBV18; J gene: TRBJ2-7; D gene: .; clone size: .; CDR3 protein: CASSLAGSSYEQYF; CDR3 DNA: TGTGCCAGCTCATTGGCAGGGAGCTCCTACGAGCAGTACTTC
V gene: TRBV23-1; J gene: TRBJ2-3; D gene: .; clone size: .; CDR3 protein: CASSLGSTDTQYF; CDR3 DNA: TGCGCCAGCAGCTTGGGGAGCACAGATACGCAGTATTTT
V gene: TRBV19; J gene: TRBJ1-1; D gene: .; clone size: .; CDR3 protein: CASKMIDQYEAFF; CDR3 DNA: TGTGCCAGTAAGATGATAGATCAGTACGAGGCTTTCTTT
V gene: TRBV30; J gene: TRBJ1-1; D gene: TRBD1; clone size: .; CDR3 protein: CAWSRGIQRGTEAFF; CDR3 DNA: TGTGCCTGGAGCAGGGGGATACAGAGGGGCACTGAAGCTTTCTTT
V gene: TRBV18; J gene: TRBJ2-1; D gene: .; clone size: few; CDR3 protein: CASSPPSTREQFF; CDR3 DNA: TGTGCCAGCTCACCACCTAGCACACGTGAGCAGTTCTTC
V gene: TRBV6-8; J gene: TRBJ1-6; D gene: TRBD1; clone size: .; CDR3 protein: CASSLQGSGNSPLHF; CDR3 DNA: TGTGCCAGCAGCTTACAGGGGTCTGGTAATTCACCCCTCCACTTT
V gene: TRBV6-8; J gene: TRBJ1-1; D gene: .; clone size: .; CDR3 protein: CASSPWTDPKAFF; CDR3 DNA: TGTGCCAGCAGTCCCTGGACAGATCCAAAAGCTTTCTTT
V gene: TRBV19; J gene: TRBJ1-5; D gene: .; clone size: .; CDR3 protein: CASRRTPINQPQHF; CDR3 DNA: TGTGCCAGTAGAAGGACACCTATCAATCAGCCCCAGCATTTT
V gene: TRBV25-1; J gene: TRBJ2-3; D gene: .; clone size: .; CDR3 protein: CASKGQVTDTQYF; CDR3 DNA: TGTGCCAGCAAGGGCCAGGTCACAGATACGCAGTATTTT
V gene: TRBV30; J gene: TRBJ2-5; D gene: .; clone size: .; CDR3 protein: CAWSVAATQYF; CDR3 DNA: TGTGCCTGGAGTGTAGCAGCGACCCAGTACTTC
V gene: TRBV6-4; J gene: TRBJ2-3; D gene: .; clone size: .; CDR3 protein: CASSSSSVDTQYF; CDR3 DNA: TGTGCCAGCAGTTCATCCAGCGTAGATACGCAGTATTTT
V gene: TRBV6-8; J gene: TRBJ1-3; D gene: TRBD1; clone size: .; CDR3 protein: CAIGSRDRVRGNTIYF; CDR3 DNA: TGTGCCATCGGGTCCAGGGACAGGGTCCGTGGAAACACCATATATTTT
V gene: TRBV18; J gene: TRBJ2-7; D gene: TRBD1; clone size: .; CDR3 protein: CASSEGQGADEQYF; CDR3 DNA: TGTGCCAGCTCAGAAGGACAGGGGGCTGACGAGCAGTACTTC
V gene: TRBV11-3; J gene: TRBJ1-5; D gene: .; clone size: .; CDR3 protein: CASSRLATGRQPQHF; CDR3 DNA: TGTGCCAGCAGCCGCCTTGCGACGGGGCGTCAGCCCCAGCATTTT
V gene: TRBV11-3; J gene: TRBJ2-3; D gene: TRBD2; clone size: .; CDR3 protein: CASSLGRGGIDTDTQYF; CDR3 DNA: TGTGCCAGCAGCCTGGGGCGGGGGGGCATTGACACAGATACGCAGTATTTT
V gene: TRBV15; J gene: TRBJ1-4; D gene: .; clone size: .; CDR3 protein: CATSSYSVGQGEKLFF; CDR3 DNA: TGTGCCACCAGCAGCTACAGCGTGGGGCAGGGTGAAAAACTGTTTTTT
V gene: TRBV5-1; J gene: TRBJ1-4; D gene: TRBD1; clone size: .; CDR3 protein: CASSFGTVEIGNEKLFF; CDR3 DNA: TGCGCCAGCAGCTTTGGGACAGTCGAGATCGGGAATGAAAAACTGTTTTTT